This T cell receptor (beta chain) stems from a study of blood T cells in healthy people across ages. Study-level points and caveats: Older age coincided with a roughly linear decline in TCR beta diversity per million T cells. Estimates of diversity drawn from one million T cells were considered underestimates.

A few counts support this clonotype. Its antigen remains unidentified. Sequence at one end of the junction differs from germline and may be a read error. PCR was performed a second time for roughly 6 to 12 cycles using a sample-barcoded 5' primer and a J-beta primer mix. MiXCR, run by TCRdb on the 5' RACE reads, gives a single entry per CDR3 protein. The repertoire holds just under 750,000 distinct CDR3 sequences, about 20% seen once, with about 22% in the top ten. Sequencing was done on a sample of blood. The sequence was obtained from a man aged 70-80 years in good health.

Here the CDR3 DNA reads TGTGCCAGCAACAAAGGGGCATTATACGGGCAGTACTTC. Its translation: CASNKGALYGQYF. The genes are TRBV28 and TRBJ2-7; possible D gene TRBD1, 5 bases. The CDR3 loop spans 13 amino acids. Germline V gene lookup returns CDR1 MDHEN and CDR2 SYDVKM.